The clone carrying this T cell receptor (beta chain) has a single count. What it binds is not known. This sample was included in a study of T cell responses to AZD1222 COVID-19 vaccine. Study-wide findings and caveats: Donors were largely white British and mainly female; clonal diversity was possibly underestimated. Targets within unmutated variant regions were reportedly found for nearly half of spike-specific TCRs.

The data were produced by immunoSEQ multiplex PCR, yet TCRdb's version contains in-frame clones alone and is incomplete. The repertoire has tens of thousands of clones, approximately 80% of them found once; the top ten carry around 5%. This CDR3 has 18 amino acids. CDR1 is SGHNT and CDR2 is YYREEE in the germline V gene (reference sequence). V was pared by 0 bases and J by 1 base, with 8 bases of the junction left unmatched. This TCR derives from an adult who received the AZD1222 COVID-19 vaccine. This sample comprised peripheral blood, obtained 28 days after the second AZD1222 dose. The V gene is TRBV5-4, the J gene TRBJ2-5; the match to TRBD2 covers 11 bases. Here the CDR3 DNA reads TGTGCCAGCAGCTTGGGAGGGGGACTAGCGGTCCTCCAAGAGACCCAGTACTTC. It is translated as CASSLGGGLAVLQETQYF.